This T cell receptor (beta chain) was profiled in a study of identifying expanded T cells in peripheral blood. There are 15 residues in the CDR3. Produced via immunoSEQ multiplex PCR; TCRdb's table is partial and in-frame only. The sample lists around 100,000 clones; roughly 89% were seen once. The chain joins TRBV1 to TRBJ2-7; the D call TRBD1 from the table was never checked on the DNA. TRBV1 is reported as a pseudogene. The receptor was isolated from a person between 18 and 75 years old in good health. Sequenced material: blood. The CDR3 sequence is CTSSQDDGTTYEQYF. As DNA, the CDR3 is TGCACCAGCAGCCAAGACGACGGGACAACCTACGAGCAGTACTTC.